The next 30 T cell receptor beta chains were all read from a single sample in a study of shared clonotypes between healthy human individuals. Produced via immunoSEQ multiplex PCR; TCRdb's table is partial and in-frame only. This table has some 2.1 million clones, 95% appearing once. Sequenced: naive CD4+ T cells sorted from blood. Subset described: CD45RA+ positively selected. The receptors here all came from a man between 18 and 35 years old in good health.

Notes on this clone: Different DNA sequences within this sample yield the same CDR3. V and J are TRBV6-5 and TRBJ1-1; D not certain. The germline V and J ends were trimmed by 0 bases and 1 base, with 3 bases remaining between them. The V gene's germline CDR1 is MNHEY and CDR2 SVGAGI. The CDR3 sequence is 13 residues long. The CDR3 loop reads CASSYSKNTEAFF. DNA for the CDR3: TGTGCCAGCAGTTACTCCAAGAACACTGAAGCTTTCTTT.

CDR3 loop: CASSLRQGGKDYGYTF. CDR3 sequence (DNA): TGTGCCAGCAGCCTGCGACAGGGTGGGAAGGACTATGGCTACACCTTC. The rearrangement uses TRBV7-9 and TRBJ1-2, with 7 positions matching TRBD1. In germline, CDR1 is SEHNR, CDR2 FQNEAQ (reference sequence). This CDR3 has 16 amino acids. Germline trimming cut 5 bases from V and 3 bases from J; bases unmatched to any gene: 12.

Points on this clone: Other nucleotide sequences from this sample produce the same CDR3. The V and J genes are TRBV6-1 and TRBJ1-5; D possibly corresponds to TRBD1 (5 bases). Deletions cut 3 bases from V and 1 base from J, with 7 bases between. This CDR3 is 14 amino acids long. CDR1 and CDR2 (germline): MNHNS, SASEGT. DNA for the CDR3: TGTGCCAGCAGTGAGGGGCAGAGCAATCAGCCCCAGCATTTT. The encoded protein is CASSEGQSNQPQHF.

This chain links TRBV7-2 with TRBJ1-6; 8 bases align to TRBD1. The J segment lost 11 bases and the V segment lost 4 bases, leaving 7 bases of the junction unmatched. The CDR3 totals 14 residues. From germline, CDR1 is SGHTA and CDR2 FQGNSA. The CDR3 region is CASSYRQGQAPLHF. The CDR3 DNA is TGTGCCAGCAGCTACCGACAGGGGCAGGCACCCCTCCACTTT.

The J gene is TRBJ2-7, the V gene TRBV28; D remains ambiguous. Germline CDR1 and CDR2: MDHEN and SYDVKM. The CDR3 spans 11 residues. Deletions cut 6 bases from V and 5 bases from J, with 8 bases between. DNA for the CDR3: TGTGCCAGCAGGGATATTAACGAGCAGTACTTC. Its protein product is CASRDINEQYF.

This clone was detected only once. V usage is TRBV6-1 and J usage is TRBJ2-1, with 8 nucleotides matching TRBD1. CDR1 MNHNS and CDR2 SASEGT come from the germline V gene. With V trimmed by 7 bases and J by 8 bases, 13 bases remained unmatched. The CDR3 is made up of 15 amino acids. The CDR3 DNA follows: TGTGCCAGCACCTCAGGGGGCACGGGTGTGTATGAGCAGTTCTTC. This sequence encodes CASTSGGTGVYEQFF.

The chain links TRBV14 to TRBJ2-7; D may be TRBD1 (6 bases). This CDR3 is 15 amino acids long. The germline CDR1 and CDR2 sequences are SGHDN and FVKESK. Trimming shortened V by 3 bases and J by 1 base, and 13 bases separated the two germline ends. In DNA form, the CDR3 reads TGTGCCAGCAGCCAGAGGGGGTCCCCTTCCTACGAGCAGTACTTC. This gives the protein CASSQRGSPSYEQYF.

The J gene is TRBJ2-6, the V gene TRBV19; D unresolved. This CDR3 comprises 15 residues. V gave up 11 bases and J gave up 1 base, with 15 bases separating them. Germline V lookup: CDR1 LNHDA, CDR2 SQIVND (reference sequence). CDR3 amino acids: CARTTGRSGANVLTF. As DNA, the CDR3 is TGTGCCCGCACGACCGGAAGATCTGGGGCCAACGTCCTGACTTTC. Based on the CDR3 plus reference TRBV19 and TRBJ2-6, the full variable domain is DGGITQSPKYLFRKEGQNVTLSCEQNLNHDAMYWYRQDPGQGLRLIYYSQIVNDFQKGDIAEGYSVSREKKESFPLTVTSAQKNPTAFYLCARTTGRSGANVLTFGAGSRLTVL.

The sample holds one count of this clone. This chain uses TRBV21-1 with TRBJ1-5; the table gives TRBD1 as D, unverified against the DNA. TRBV21-1 is an annotated pseudogene. This CDR3 comprises 14 residues. The CDR3 protein is CASSKEGKGQPQHF. DNA for the CDR3: TGTGCCAGCAGCAAAGAGGGGAAGGGTCAGCCCCAGCATTTT.

The chain uses TRBV28 and TRBJ1-1, with no clear D. V was shortened by 2 bases and J by 0 bases, with 7 bases between the two germline ends. Looked up from germline, CDR1 is MDHEN and CDR2 is SYDVKM. The CDR3 totals 14 residues. In DNA, the CDR3 is TGTGCCAGCAGTTTACGGGCGCTGAACACTGAAGCTTTCTTT. This codes for CASSLRALNTEAFF.

The chain couples TRBV9 to TRBJ2-3, with D possibly being TRBD1 (5 bases). Germline V CDR1 and CDR2: SGDLS, YYNGEE. CDR3 length equals 15 residues. Trimming cost V 0 bases and J 4 bases, with 12 bases left between them. The CDR3, as DNA: TGTGCCAGCAGCGTAGAATGGGGCACAGCAGATACGCAGTATTTT. Its protein product is CASSVEWGTADTQYF. Using reference TRBV9 and TRBJ2-3 for the parts outside the CDR3, the full variable domain is DSGVTQTPKHLITATGQRVTLRCSPRSGDLSVYWYQQSLDQGLQFLIQYYNGEERAKGNILERFSAQQFPDLHSELNLSSLELGDSALYFCASSVEWGTADTQYFGPGTRLTVL.

The chain combines TRBV9 with TRBJ2-3; D uncertain. The CDR3 sequence is 15 residues long. The V gene lost 1 base and the J gene lost 0 bases, with 9 bases spanning the gap. Germline V gene sequence: CDR1 SGDLS, CDR2 YYNGEE. The CDR3 DNA reads TGTGCCAGCAGCGTATTCCCGGGTAGCACAGATACGCAGTATTTT. Its translation is CASSVFPGSTDTQYF.

About this clone: The sample holds other DNA sequences that translate to the same CDR3. This chain links TRBV30 with TRBJ1-4, with D perhaps matching TRBD1 (5 bases). Germline V gives CDR1 GTSNPN, CDR2 SVGIG (reference sequence). V was cut by 5 bases and J by 5 bases, with 9 bases left in between. The CDR3 runs 12 residues. CDR3 residues: CAWGTGNEKLFF. CDR3 nucleotide sequence: TGTGCCTGGGGAACAGGAAATGAAAAACTGTTTTTT.

The V call is TRBV2, the J call TRBJ2-7; TRBD2 matches at 11 bases. This CDR3 has 17 amino acids. J gave up 0 bases and V 2 bases, and 6 bases lay outside the gene matches. Germline V gene data show CDR1 as SNHLY and CDR2 as FYNNEI. CDR3 region: CASSERLAGSISYEQYF. CDR3 nucleotide sequence: TGTGCCAGCAGTGAAAGACTAGCGGGGAGTATCTCCTACGAGCAGTACTTC.

This clone appeared once. The J gene is TRBJ2-3, the V gene TRBV30; TRBD1 agrees at 9 bases. The CDR3 consists of 13 residues. CDR1 is GTSNPN and CDR2 is SVGIG in the germline V gene (reference sequence). Trimming removed 7 bases from V and 1 base from J; junction bases left unmatched: 3. Written as DNA, the CDR3 is TGTGCCTCTGGACAGGGGCGCACAGATACGCAGTATTTT. Translation gives CASGQGRTDTQYF.

CDR3 in DNA: TGCGCCAGCAGCTTCAGGCGAGGGGCCTACGAGCAGTACTTC. It translates to CASSFRRGAYEQYF. This chain uses TRBV4-3 with TRBJ2-7; D may match TRBD1 or TRBD2 (5 bases each). Trimming stripped 5 bases from V and 2 bases from J, with 13 bases between. CDR3 length: 14 residues. The germline V gene has CDR1 LGHNA and CDR2 YSLEER.

The V call is TRBV27, the J call TRBJ2-3; tentative D call: TRBD2 (5 bases). The V and J ends lost 5 bases and 6 bases respectively, with 15 bases between them. The CDR3 is 14 amino acids. Per germline, CDR1 MNHEY and CDR2 SMNVEV (reference sequence). The CDR3 here is CASSPGLPTDTQYF. DNA for the CDR3: TGTGCCAGCAGTCCCGGACTCCCGACGGATACGCAGTATTTT.

J is TRBJ1-5 and V is TRBV30; 11 nucleotides agree with TRBD1. Unmatched junction bases numbered 8, after V lost 0 bases and J lost 7 bases. CDR1 is GTSNPN, CDR2 SVGIG, per germline (reference sequence). This CDR3 is 16 amino acids long. As DNA, the CDR3 is TGTGCCTGGAGTGTACCCGGGACAGGGGGGCGCCAGCCCCAGCATTTT. It translates to CAWSVPGTGGRQPQHF. Full variable domain (outside the CDR3, taken from reference TRBV30 and TRBJ1-5): SQTIHQWPATLVQPVGSPLSLECTVEGTSNPNLYWYRQAAGRGLQLLFYSVGIGQISSEVPQNLSASRPQDRQFILSSKKLLLSDSGFYLCAWSVPGTGGRQPQHFGDGTRLSIL.

This chain uses TRBV7-3 with TRBJ2-1, with unresolved D. Germline V gene lookup returns CDR1 SGHTA and CDR2 FQGTGA. The V end was cut by 2 bases, the J end by 1 base, with 12 bases between. CDR3 length: 16 amino acids. Here the CDR3 reads CASSLGQTVSYNEQFF. CDR3 DNA: TGTGCCAGCAGCTTAGGGCAGACTGTGTCCTACAATGAGCAGTTCTTC.

The chain combines TRBV7-2 with TRBJ2-2, with 8 bases aligning to TRBD1. The ends lost 7 bases at V and 6 bases at J; junction bases unmatched: 10. The CDR3 totals 15 residues. Germline V gene sequence: CDR1 SGHTA, CDR2 FQGNSA. As DNA, the CDR3 is TGTGCCAGCAACGCAGGGGGCAAACTTTCCGGGGAGCTGTTTTTT. Amino acid sequence: CASNAGGKLSGELFF.

In regard to this clone: Other DNA sequences from this sample encode an identical CDR3 as well. CDR3 nucleotide sequence: TGTGCCATCAGGGCAGGGAGTAACTATGGCTACACCTTC. It translates to CAIRAGSNYGYTF. This chain connects TRBV10-3 to TRBJ1-2; TRBD1 is a possible D gene (5 bases). Germline V gene sequence: CDR1 ENHRY, CDR2 SYGVKD. The CDR3 contains 13 residues. Trimming stripped 6 bases from V and 1 base from J, with 9 bases between.

The chain uses TRBV5-5 and TRBJ1-5; D remains ambiguous. CDR3 length: 15 amino acids. The germline V gene encodes CDR1 SGHKS and CDR2 YYEKEE (reference sequence). V was shortened by 0 bases and J by 2 bases, with 9 bases between the two germline ends. CDR3 DNA sequence: TGTGCCAGCAGCTTGGGGGTTACGGGCAATCAGCCCCAGCATTTT. Translated: CASSLGVTGNQPQHF. The full variable domain, with the rest looked up from reference TRBV5-5 and TRBJ1-5, is DAGVTQSPTHLIKTRGQQVTLRCSPISGHKSVSWYQQVLGQGPQFIFQYYEKEERGRGNFPDRFSARQFPNYSSELNVNALLLGDSALYLCASSLGVTGNQPQHFGDGTRLSIL.

The CDR3 DNA reads TGTGCCAGCAGCAAAGGGGCAGATACGCAGTATTTT. This sequence encodes CASSKGADTQYF. The chain carries TRBV21-1 and TRBJ2-3. TRBV21-1 is reported as a pseudogene. The CDR3 has 12 amino acids.

This rearrangement joins TRBV11-2 to TRBJ2-1; D is unresolved. The germline gives CDR1 SGHAT, CDR2 FQNNGV. V shed 5 bases and J shed 4 bases, with 12 bases lying between them. This CDR3 comprises 14 residues. The chain's CDR3 is CASSPSGPYNEQFF. The CDR3 bases are TGTGCCAGCAGCCCTTCTGGACCGTACAATGAGCAGTTCTTC.

The V and J genes are TRBV29-1 and TRBJ1-1, with 7 bases identical to TRBD1. The V and J ends lost 7 bases and 7 bases, in that order; junction bases with no gene match: 6. The CDR3 has 11 amino acids. Germline-derived CDR1 and CDR2 are SQVTM and ANQGSEA. The chain's CDR3 is CSARQGREAFF. The CDR3 coding sequence is TGCAGCGCCAGACAGGGCCGTGAAGCTTTCTTT. Based on the CDR3 plus reference TRBV29-1 and TRBJ1-1, the full variable domain is SAVISQKPSRDICQRGTSLTIQCQVDSQVTMMFWYRQQPGQSLTLIATANQGSEATYESGFVIDKFPISRPNLTFSTLTVSNMSPEDSSIYLCSARQGREAFFGQGTRLTVV.

The chain uses TRBV6-5 and TRBJ2-3; D gene ambiguous. Germline V gene sequence: CDR1 MNHEY, CDR2 SVGAGI. Trimming removed 6 bases at V and 6 bases at J, with 13 bases between. The CDR3 has 13 amino acids. CDR3 in amino acids: CASRPRPTDTQYF. CDR3 sequence (DNA): TGTGCCAGCAGGCCCAGGCCTACCGATACGCAGTATTTT.

This rearrangement joins TRBV6-5 to TRBJ2-7; 11 nucleotides align to TRBD2. CDR1 is MNHEY, CDR2 SVGAGI, per germline. The V segment lost 1 base and the J segment 5 bases; nucleotides outside the gene matches: 4. The CDR3 is made up of 15 amino acids. The CDR3 nucleotides read TGTGCCAGCAGTTACTTAGCGGGGGGGCCGGACGAGCAGTACTTC. Residues: CASSYLAGGPDEQYF.

V gene TRBV5-1 combines with J gene TRBJ2-3; 10 bases are a match to TRBD2. In germline, CDR1 is SGHRS, CDR2 YFSETQ. The CDR3 loop spans 16 amino acids. V shed 4 bases and J 0 bases; nucleotides not matched to a gene: 5. As DNA, the CDR3 is TGCGCCAGCAGCCCCGTAGCGGGAGGAAGCACAGATACGCAGTATTTT. Protein product: CASSPVAGGSTDTQYF.

The chain recombines TRBV30 with TRBJ1-1; a weak D match, TRBD1 (5 bases). Trimming stripped 5 bases from V and 7 bases from J, with 17 bases between. In germline, CDR1 is GTSNPN, CDR2 SVGIG (reference sequence). This CDR3 has 13 residues. The CDR3 bases are TGTGCCTGGGAGTACACAGGCGGTTTTGAAGCTTTCTTT. Protein: CAWEYTGGFEAFF.

V is TRBV6-6 and J is TRBJ2-1, with 8 positions matching TRBD1. Germline V CDR1 and CDR2: MNHNY, SVGAGI (reference sequence). Trimming took 2 bases from V and 3 from J; bases not matched to a gene: 6. The CDR3 contains 16 residues. The CDR3 sequence is CASSYGQGAFYNEQFF. The CDR3 bases are TGTGCCAGCAGTTACGGGCAGGGGGCCTTCTACAATGAGCAGTTCTTC.